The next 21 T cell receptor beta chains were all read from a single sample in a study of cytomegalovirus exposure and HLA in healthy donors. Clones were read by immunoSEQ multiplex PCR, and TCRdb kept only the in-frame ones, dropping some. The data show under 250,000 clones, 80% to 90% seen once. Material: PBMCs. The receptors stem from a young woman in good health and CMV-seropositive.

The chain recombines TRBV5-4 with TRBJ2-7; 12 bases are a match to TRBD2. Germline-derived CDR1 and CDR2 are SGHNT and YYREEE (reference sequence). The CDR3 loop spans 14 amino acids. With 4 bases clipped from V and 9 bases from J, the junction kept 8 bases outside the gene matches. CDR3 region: CASSPGTSGSGQYF. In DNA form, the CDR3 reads TGTGCCAGCAGCCCAGGGACTAGCGGGTCAGGGCAGTACTTC. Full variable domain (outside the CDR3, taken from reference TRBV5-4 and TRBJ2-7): ETGVTQSPTHLIKTRGQQVTLRCSSQSGHNTVSWYQQALGQGPQFIFQYYREEENGRGNFPPRFSGLQFPNYSSELNVNALELDDSALYLCASSPGTSGSGQYFGPGTRLTVT.

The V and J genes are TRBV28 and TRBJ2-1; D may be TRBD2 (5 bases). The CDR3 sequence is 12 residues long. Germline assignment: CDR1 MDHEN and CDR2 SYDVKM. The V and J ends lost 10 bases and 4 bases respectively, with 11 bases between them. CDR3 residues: CATVGGYNEQFF. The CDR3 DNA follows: TGTGCCACCGTGGGCGGGTACAATGAGCAGTTCTTC. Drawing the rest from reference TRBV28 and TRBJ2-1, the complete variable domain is DVKVTQSSRYLVKRTGEKVFLECVQDMDHENMFWYRQDPGLGLRLIYFSYDVKMKEKGDIPEGYSVSREKKERFSLILESASTNQTSMYLCATVGGYNEQFFGPGTRLTVL.

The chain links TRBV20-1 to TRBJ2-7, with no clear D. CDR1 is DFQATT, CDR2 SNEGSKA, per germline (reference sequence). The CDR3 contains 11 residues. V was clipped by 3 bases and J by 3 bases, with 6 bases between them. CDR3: CSASELYEQYF. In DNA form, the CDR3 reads TGCAGTGCTAGTGAACTCTACGAGCAGTACTTC.

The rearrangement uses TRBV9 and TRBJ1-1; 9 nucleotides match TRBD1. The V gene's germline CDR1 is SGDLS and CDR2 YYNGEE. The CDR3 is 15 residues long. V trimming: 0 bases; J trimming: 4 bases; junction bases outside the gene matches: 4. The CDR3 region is CASSVVTGGPTEAFF. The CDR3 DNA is TGTGCCAGCAGCGTAGTGACAGGGGGGCCCACTGAAGCTTTCTTT. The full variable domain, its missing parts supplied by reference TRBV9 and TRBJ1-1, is DSGVTQTPKHLITATGQRVTLRCSPRSGDLSVYWYQQSLDQGLQFLIQYYNGEERAKGNILERFSAQQFPDLHSELNLSSLELGDSALYFCASSVVTGGPTEAFFGQGTRLTVV.

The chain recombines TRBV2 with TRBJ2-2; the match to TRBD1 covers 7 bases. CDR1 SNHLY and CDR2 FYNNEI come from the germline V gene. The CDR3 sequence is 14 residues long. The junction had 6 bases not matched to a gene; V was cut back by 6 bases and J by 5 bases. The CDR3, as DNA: TGTGCCAGCAGAGACAGGGTTGGGACCGGGGAGCTGTTTTTT. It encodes CASRDRVGTGELFF.

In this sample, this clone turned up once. CDR3 sequence (DNA): TGTGCTAGTGGACGCCTACAATCGCGGGGCGGGTACGAGCAGTACTTC. Translating gives CASGRLQSRGGYEQYF. V gene TRBV12-5 combines with J gene TRBJ2-7, with D possibly TRBD2 on 6 matching bases. The germline V and J ends were trimmed by 6 bases and 4 bases, with 22 bases remaining between them. CDR3 length: 16 residues. CDR1 and CDR2 from the germline V gene are LGHNT and FRNRAP. The complete variable domain, with remaining parts taken from reference TRBV12-5 and TRBJ2-7, reads DARVTQTPRHKVTEMGQEVTMRCQPILGHNTVFWYRQTMMQGLELLAYFRNRAPLDDSGMPKDRFSAEMPDATLATLKIQPSEPRDSAVYFCASGRLQSRGGYEQYFGPGTRLTVT.

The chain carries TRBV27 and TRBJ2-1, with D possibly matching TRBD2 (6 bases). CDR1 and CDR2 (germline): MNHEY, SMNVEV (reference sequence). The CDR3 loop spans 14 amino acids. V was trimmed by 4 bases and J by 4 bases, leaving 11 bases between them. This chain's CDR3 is CASSSGSLYNEQFF. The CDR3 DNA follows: TGTGCCAGCAGTTCCGGGAGTCTGTACAATGAGCAGTTCTTC.

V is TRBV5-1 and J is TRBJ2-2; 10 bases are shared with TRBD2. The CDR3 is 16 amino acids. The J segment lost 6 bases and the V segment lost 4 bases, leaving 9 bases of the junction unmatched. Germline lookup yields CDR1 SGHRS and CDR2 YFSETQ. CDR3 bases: TGCGCCAGCAGCAGAACCGGGACTAGCGTATCCGGGGAGCTGTTTTTT. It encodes CASSRTGTSVSGELFF.

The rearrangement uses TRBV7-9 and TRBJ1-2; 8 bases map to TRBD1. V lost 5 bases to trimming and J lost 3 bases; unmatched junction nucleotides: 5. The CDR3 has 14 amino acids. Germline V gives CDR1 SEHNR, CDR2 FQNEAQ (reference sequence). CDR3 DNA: TGTGCCAGCAGCCCAAGGACAGGGCACTATGGCTACACCTTC. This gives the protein CASSPRTGHYGYTF.

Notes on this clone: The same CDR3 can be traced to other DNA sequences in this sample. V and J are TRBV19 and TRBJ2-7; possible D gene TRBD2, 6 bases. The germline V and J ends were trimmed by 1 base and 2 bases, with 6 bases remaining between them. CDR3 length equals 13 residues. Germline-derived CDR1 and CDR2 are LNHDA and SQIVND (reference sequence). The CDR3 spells CASSIGGAYEQYF. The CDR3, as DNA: TGTGCCAGTAGTATAGGGGGGGCCTACGAGCAGTACTTC.

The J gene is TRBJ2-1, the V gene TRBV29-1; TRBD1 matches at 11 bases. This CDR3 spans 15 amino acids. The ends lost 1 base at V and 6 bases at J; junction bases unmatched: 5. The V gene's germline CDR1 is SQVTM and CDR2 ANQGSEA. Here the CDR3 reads CSVEGGTGGSNEQFF. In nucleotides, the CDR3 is TGCAGCGTTGAAGGGGGGACAGGGGGTTCCAATGAGCAGTTCTTC.

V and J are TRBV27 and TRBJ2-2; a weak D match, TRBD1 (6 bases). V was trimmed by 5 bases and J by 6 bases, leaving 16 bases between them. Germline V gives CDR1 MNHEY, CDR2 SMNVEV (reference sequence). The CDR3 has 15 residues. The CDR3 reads CASSPRDWTAGELFF. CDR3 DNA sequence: TGTGCCAGCAGTCCCCGAGATTGGACAGCCGGGGAGCTGTTTTTT.

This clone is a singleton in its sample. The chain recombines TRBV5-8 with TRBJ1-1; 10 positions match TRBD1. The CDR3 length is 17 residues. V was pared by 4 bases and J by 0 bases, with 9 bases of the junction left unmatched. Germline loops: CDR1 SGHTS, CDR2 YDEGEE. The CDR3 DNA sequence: TGTGCCAGCAGCCGAAATTGGGACAGGGGCCTGAACACTGAAGCTTTCTTT. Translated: CASSRNWDRGLNTEAFF.

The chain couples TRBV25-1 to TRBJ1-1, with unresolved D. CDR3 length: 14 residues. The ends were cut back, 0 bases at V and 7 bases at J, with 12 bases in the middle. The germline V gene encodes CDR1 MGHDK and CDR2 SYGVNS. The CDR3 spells CASSEYLGGGEAFF. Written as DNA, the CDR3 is TGTGCCAGCAGTGAATACCTAGGTGGAGGTGAAGCTTTCTTT.

This CDR3 reads CASSSRGTDTQYF. CDR3 DNA sequence: TGTGCCAGCAGCTCCCGGGGGACAGATACGCAGTATTTT. The chain recombines TRBV11-3 with TRBJ2-3; the D gene is possibly TRBD2 (6 bases). V was clipped by 4 bases and J by 3 bases, with 8 bases between them. The CDR3 has 13 residues. The germline CDR1 and CDR2 sequences are SGHNT and YENEEA.

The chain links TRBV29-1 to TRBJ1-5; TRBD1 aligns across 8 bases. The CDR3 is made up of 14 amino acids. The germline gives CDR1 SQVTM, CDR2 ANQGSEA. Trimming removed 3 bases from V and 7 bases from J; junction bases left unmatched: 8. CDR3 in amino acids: CSVEVGQGGQPQHF. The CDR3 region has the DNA TGCAGCGTTGAGGTTGGACAGGGAGGCCAGCCCCAGCATTTT.

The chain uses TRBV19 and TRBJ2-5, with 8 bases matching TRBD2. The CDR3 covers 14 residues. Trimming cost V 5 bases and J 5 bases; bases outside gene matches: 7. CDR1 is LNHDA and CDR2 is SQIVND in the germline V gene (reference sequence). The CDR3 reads CASSSRGGRETQYF. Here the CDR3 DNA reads TGTGCCAGTAGTTCCCGGGGGGGTAGGGAGACCCAGTACTTC.

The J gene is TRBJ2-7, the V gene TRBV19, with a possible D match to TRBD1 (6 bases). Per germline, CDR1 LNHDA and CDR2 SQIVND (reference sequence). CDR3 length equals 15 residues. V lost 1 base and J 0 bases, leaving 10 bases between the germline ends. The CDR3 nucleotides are TGTGCCAGTAGTATAGCGACAGGATTCTCCTACGAGCAGTACTTC. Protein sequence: CASSIATGFSYEQYF. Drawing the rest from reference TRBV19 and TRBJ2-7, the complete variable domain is DGGITQSPKYLFRKEGQNVTLSCEQNLNHDAMYWYRQDPGQGLRLIYYSQIVNDFQKGDIAEGYSVSREKKESFPLTVTSAQKNPTAFYLCASSIATGFSYEQYFGPGTRLTVT.

CDR3 loop: CASSFRTDLSGNTIYF. CDR3 DNA sequence: TGTGCCAGCAGTTTCAGGACAGACCTCTCTGGAAACACCATATATTTT. V usage is TRBV6-5 and J usage is TRBJ1-3, with D maybe TRBD1 (6 bases). Germline-derived CDR1 and CDR2 are MNHEY and SVGAGI. The CDR3 is 16 amino acids. V lost 4 bases to trimming and J lost 0 bases, with 13 bases between them.

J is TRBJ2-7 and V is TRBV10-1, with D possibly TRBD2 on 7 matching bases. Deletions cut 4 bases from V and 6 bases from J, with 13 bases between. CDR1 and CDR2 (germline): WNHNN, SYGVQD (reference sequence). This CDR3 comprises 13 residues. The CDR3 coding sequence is TGCGCCAGCAGTGGGGGGCCGGGAGGCGAGCAGTACTTC. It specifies CASSGGPGGEQYF.

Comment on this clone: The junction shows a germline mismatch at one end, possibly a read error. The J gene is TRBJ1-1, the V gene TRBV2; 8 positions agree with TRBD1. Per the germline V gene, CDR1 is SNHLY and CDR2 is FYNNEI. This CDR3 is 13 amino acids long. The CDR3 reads CASSDVGQASQTF. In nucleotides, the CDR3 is TGTGCCAGCAGTGATGTGGGACAGGCTAGTCAAACGTTT.